These 19 T cell receptor beta chains share one sample of origin, sequenced in a study of response to subunit inactivated influenza vaccine. From the RT-PCR reads, TCRdb called clonotypes with MiXCR, one entry per CDR3 protein. The table lists about 570,000 distinct CDR3 sequences, approximately 10% of them singletons, with more than 9.5% in the top ten. The same data also went into a second study, on T cells expressing NK-cell markers. That report notes: UMIs accompanied the 5'RACE template switching by which TCR beta cDNA was made.

Sequencing was performed on PBMCs from blood, taken on the day of vaccination. These receptors all stem from a man over 45 who received an inactivated influenza vaccine.

The chain joins TRBV3-1 to TRBJ2-4; D may be TRBD1 or TRBD2 (5 bases each). V lost 4 bases and J lost 5, with 15 bases in between. The CDR3 totals 15 residues. Germline loops: CDR1 LGHDT, CDR2 YNNKEL (reference sequence). The CDR3 bases are TGTGCCAGCAGCCGAGCTCCGGGACCCGAAAACATTCAGTACTTC. It yields the protein CASSRAPGPENIQYF.

This clonotype was picked up a small number of times. This rearrangement joins TRBV2 to TRBJ2-3; 14 nucleotides match TRBD2. CDR3 length equals 18 residues. The germline V gene encodes CDR1 SNHLY and CDR2 FYNNEI. Trimming removed 4 bases from V and 2 bases from J; junction bases left unmatched: 8. The chain's CDR3 is CASSVNMGLAGVTDTQYF. Here the CDR3 DNA reads TGTGCCAGCAGTGTCAATATGGGACTAGCGGGAGTCACAGATACGCAGTATTTT.

This clonotype was observed at least ten times. The chain has TRBV6-5 and TRBJ2-5, with D uncertain. The CDR3 has 15 residues. Deletions cut 0 bases from V and 4 bases from J, with 12 bases between. Per germline, CDR1 MNHEY and CDR2 SVGAGI. CDR3 in amino acids: CASSYSMALRETQYF. DNA of the CDR3: TGTGCCAGCAGTTACTCGATGGCCCTAAGAGAGACCCAGTACTTC.

This clonotype has just a few counts. The J gene is TRBJ1-5, the V gene TRBV30; 7 bases fit TRBD1. V was clipped by 2 bases and J by 0 bases; unmatched bases: 4. The CDR3 has 15 residues. Germline CDR1 reads GTSNPN; CDR2 reads SVGIG (reference sequence). Here the CDR3 DNA reads TGTGCCTGGAGTCTGGACAGGAGTAGCAATCAGCCCCAGCATTTT. Protein product: CAWSLDRSSNQPQHF.

J is TRBJ2-1 and V is TRBV9, with 11 positions matching TRBD2. Looked up from germline, CDR1 is SGDLS and CDR2 is YYNGEE. Trimming took 3 bases from V and 8 from J; bases not matched to a gene: 4. CDR3 size: 14 residues. The CDR3 sequence is CASSASGGWDEQFF. DNA for the CDR3: TGTGCCAGCAGCGCTAGCGGGGGGTGGGATGAGCAGTTCTTC. Full variable domain (rest looked up from reference TRBV9 and TRBJ2-1): DSGVTQTPKHLITATGQRVTLRCSPRSGDLSVYWYQQSLDQGLQFLIQYYNGEERAKGNILERFSAQQFPDLHSELNLSSLELGDSALYFCASSASGGWDEQFFGPGTRLTVL.

V gene TRBV5-1 combines with J gene TRBJ1-4; weak D call: TRBD1 (5 bases). V lost 0 bases, J lost 10 bases, and 10 bases lay in between. The CDR3 covers 13 residues. Per germline, CDR1 SGHRS and CDR2 YFSETQ. The CDR3 nucleotides read TGCGCCAGCAGCTTGGCCCAGGGTGGAAAACTGTTTTTT. It specifies CASSLAQGGKLFF. Using reference TRBV5-1 and TRBJ1-4 for the parts outside the CDR3, the full variable domain is KAGVTQTPRYLIKTRGQQVTLSCSPISGHRSVSWYQQTPGQGLQFLFEYFSETQRNKGNFPGRFSGRQFSNSRSEMNVSTLELGDSALYLCASSLAQGGKLFFGSGTQLSVL.

There are a few counts of this clonotype. The V call is TRBV4-1, the J call TRBJ1-4; maybe TRBD1 (6 bases). Per germline, CDR1 MGHRA and CDR2 YSYEKL. Trimming pared 2 bases from V and 7 bases from J, leaving 11 bases between. The CDR3 consists of 14 residues. CDR3 in amino acids: CASSQPGQREKLFF. For the CDR3, the DNA is TGCGCCAGCAGCCAACCGGGACAACGTGAAAAACTGTTTTTT.

The chain joins TRBV25-1 to TRBJ1-4, with TRBD1 matching 8 bases. CDR3 length: 15 residues. V was pared by 4 bases and J by 3 bases, with 4 bases of the junction left unmatched. Looked up from germline, CDR1 is MGHDK and CDR2 is SYGVNS. The CDR3 region is CASSVPGQANEKLFF. In nucleotides, the CDR3 is TGTGCCAGCAGTGTGCCGGGACAGGCTAATGAAAAACTGTTTTTT. Complete variable domain (other parts from reference TRBV25-1 and TRBJ1-4): EADIYQTPRYLVIGTGKKITLECSQTMGHDKMYWYQQDPGMELHLIHYSYGVNSTEKGDLSSESTVSRIRTEHFPLTLESARPSHTSQYLCASSVPGQANEKLFFGSGTQLSVL.

The CDR3 protein is CASSSHGGITETQYF. The CDR3 DNA follows: TGTGCCAGCAGCTCTCACGGGGGGATCACGGAGACCCAGTACTTC. The chain joins TRBV7-9 to TRBJ2-5, with 7 bases lining up with TRBD2. V gave up 4 bases and J gave up 5 bases; unmatched junction bases: 10. This CDR3 is 15 amino acids long. Germline CDR1 SEHNR, CDR2 FQNEAQ (reference sequence).

The CDR3 DNA reads as TGCAGTGCTAGAGCCGGGACTAGCGGGAGAAATGAGCAGTTCTTC. Translation gives CSARAGTSGRNEQFF. The chain couples TRBV20-1 to TRBJ2-1, with 14 bases identical to TRBD2. Germline CDR1 is DFQATT and CDR2 is SNEGSKA (reference sequence). Trimming took 1 base from V and 7 from J; bases not matched to a gene: 3. CDR3 size: 15 residues.

This chain joins TRBV29-1 and TRBJ1-1; no reliable D call. Germline CDR1 is SQVTM and CDR2 is ANQGSEA. The V end lost 0 bases, the J end lost 11 bases, and 13 bases lay between the germline ends. The CDR3 consists of 12 residues. The CDR3 sequence: CSVEESPHEAFF. The CDR3 DNA follows: TGCAGCGTTGAAGAGTCCCCTCACGAGGCTTTCTTT.

The V gene is TRBV4-3, the J gene TRBJ2-5; weak D call: TRBD1 (5 bases). There are 15 residues in the CDR3. Germline CDR1 LGHNA, CDR2 YSLEER. V shed 1 base and J shed 3 bases, with 12 bases lying between them. The chain's CDR3 is CASSQVSGKKETQYF. CDR3 bases: TGCGCCAGCAGCCAAGTATCAGGGAAGAAAGAGACCCAGTACTTC.

There are a few counts of this clonotype. The chain uses TRBV12-3 or TRBV12-4 and TRBJ2-5, with TRBD2 identical over 9 bases. The CDR3 sequence is 16 residues long. Losses at the gene ends were 4 bases for V and 4 bases for J; bases not matched to a gene: 10. In nucleotides, the CDR3 is TGTGCCAGCAGTTCGTCTAGCGGGGCGTTCGGAGAGACCCAGTACTTC. Its translation: CASSSSSGAFGETQYF.

The chain combines TRBV15 with TRBJ2-3; tentative D call: TRBD1 (6 bases). The CDR3 has 14 amino acids. V shed 0 bases and J shed 6 bases, with 10 bases lying between them. Germline assignment: CDR1 LNHNV and CDR2 YYDKDF (reference sequence). CDR3: CATSREGAPDTQYF. The CDR3 region has the DNA TGTGCCACCAGCAGAGAGGGGGCTCCTGATACGCAGTATTTT.

V and J are TRBV20-1 and TRBJ2-7; 7 bases line up with TRBD2. Germline V gene sequence: CDR1 DFQATT, CDR2 SNEGSKA (reference sequence). J was trimmed by 3 bases and V by 6 bases; bases with no gene match: 5. CDR3 length equals 12 residues. The CDR3 sequence is CSAAGASYEQYF. CDR3 DNA sequence: TGCAGTGCCGCGGGAGCGAGCTACGAGCAGTACTTC.

This clonotype was detected a few times. This chain links TRBV29-1 with TRBJ2-1, with D tentatively TRBD2 (6 bases). Per the germline V gene, CDR1 is SQVTM and CDR2 is ANQGSEA. V was pared by 6 bases and J by 0 bases, with 24 bases between. This CDR3 is 18 amino acids long. The CDR3 DNA is TGCAGCGTCAACCCCGGGAGCCCGGGCCTAAGCTCCTACAATGAGCAGTTCTTC. Translating it yields CSVNPGSPGLSSYNEQFF.

The rearrangement joins TRBV10-2 to TRBJ2-1; TRBD2 matches at 9 bases. Per germline, CDR1 WSHSY and CDR2 SAAADI. CDR3 size: 15 residues. Trimming removed 7 bases from V and 6 bases from J; junction bases left unmatched: 10. CDR3 protein: CASIPRGRAGNEQFF. The CDR3 coding sequence is TGCGCCAGCATTCCCCGCGGGAGGGCCGGCAATGAGCAGTTCTTC.

This clonotype showed up just a few times. The chain employs TRBV6-1 and TRBJ2-3; D may be TRBD2 (5 bases). The CDR3 totals 13 residues. Trimming shortened V by 6 bases and J by 1 base, and 8 bases separated the two germline ends. Germline assignment: CDR1 MNHNS and CDR2 SASEGT. The CDR3: CASRAVGTDTQYF. Here the CDR3 DNA reads TGTGCCAGCAGAGCGGTGGGCACAGATACGCAGTATTTT.

This clonotype was detected a few times. V is TRBV14 and J is TRBJ2-7; D unresolved. V was pared by 1 base and J by 6 bases, with 4 bases between. Germline V gene sequence: CDR1 SGHDN, CDR2 FVKESK. The CDR3 has 11 residues. In nucleotides, the CDR3 is TGTGCCAGCAGCCAAGGGTTCGAGCAGTACTTC. It codes for CASSQGFEQYF.